This T cell receptor (beta chain) derives from a study of T cells in narcolepsy. About the research overall: Donors had narcolepsy type 1 or type 2, or were healthy controls.

Only in-frame clones appear in the TCRdb table, and some are missing; sequencing was by immunoSEQ multiplex PCR. The table has over 25,000 clones, 79% seen once; the top ten hold around 7.2%. Study-level results: In some patient and control memory CD4+ samples, autoreactive clones were absent. Healthy controls reportedly lacked the autoreactive clonotypes serially found in patients' blood.

Note on this clone: What it recognizes is unknown.

This TCR came from a human donor in good health. The sample taken for sequencing was memory (CD45RA-) CD4+ T cells from blood.

This chain's CDR3 is CASSVEGRSSYNEQFF. In nucleotides, the CDR3 is TGTGCCAGCAGCGTAGAGGGACGGAGCTCCTACAATGAGCAGTTCTTC. The rearrangement joins TRBV9 to TRBJ2-1, with D perhaps assigned TRBD1 or TRBD2 (5 bases each). This CDR3 is 16 amino acids long. Germline V CDR1 and CDR2: SGDLS, YYNGEE. V lost 0 bases and J lost 0, with 10 bases in between. Using reference TRBV9 and TRBJ2-1 for the parts outside the CDR3, the full variable domain is DSGVTQTPKHLITATGQRVTLRCSPRSGDLSVYWYQQSLDQGLQFLIQYYNGEERAKGNILERFSAQQFPDLHSELNLSSLELGDSALYFCASSVEGRSSYNEQFFGPGTRLTVL.